This T cell receptor beta chain was recorded in a study of blood T cell repertoires in COVID-19. Germline V gene lookup returns CDR1 SGHRS and CDR2 YFSETQ. The CDR3 is 15 residues long. V lost 2 bases to trimming and J lost 2 bases; unmatched junction nucleotides: 4. Produced via immunoSEQ multiplex PCR; TCRdb's table is partial and in-frame only. The sample includes about 320,000 clones, more than 75% of them seen just once. This study enrolled people aged about 18 to 90 from roughly 22 US geographic areas. Which cohort a participant joined came from the clinical history participants gave. Donors of Cohort 3 who recovered were those that had two negative PCRs, clearance, or symptom resolution.

The chain is built from TRBV5-1 and TRBJ2-3, with TRBD2 identical over 8 bases. This sequence originates from a woman under 30 who had recovered from COVID-19. Material for sequencing was PBMCs or T cells enriched from blood (not recorded which). CDR3 sequence (DNA): TGCGCCAGCAGCTTCACTAGCGGCTTCACAGATACGCAGTATTTT. This sequence encodes CASSFTSGFTDTQYF.